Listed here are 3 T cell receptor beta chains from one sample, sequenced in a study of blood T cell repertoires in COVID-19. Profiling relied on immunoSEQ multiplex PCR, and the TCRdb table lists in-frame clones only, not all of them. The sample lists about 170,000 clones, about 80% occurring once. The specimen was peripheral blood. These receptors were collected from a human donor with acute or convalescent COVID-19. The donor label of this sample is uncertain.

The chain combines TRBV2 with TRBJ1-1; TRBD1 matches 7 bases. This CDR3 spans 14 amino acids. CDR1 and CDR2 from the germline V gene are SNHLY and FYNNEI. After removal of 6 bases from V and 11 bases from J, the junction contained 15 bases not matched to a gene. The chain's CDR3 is CASRADLVQGRAFF. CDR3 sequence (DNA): TGTGCCAGCAGGGCCGACCTGGTACAGGGGCGTGCTTTCTTT.

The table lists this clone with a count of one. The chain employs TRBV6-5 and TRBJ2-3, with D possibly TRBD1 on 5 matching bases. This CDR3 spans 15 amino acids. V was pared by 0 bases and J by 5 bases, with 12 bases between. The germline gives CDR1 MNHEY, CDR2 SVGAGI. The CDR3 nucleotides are TGTGCCAGCAGTTACTCTGGGCAGGGTGGAGATACGCAGTATTTT. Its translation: CASSYSGQGGDTQYF.

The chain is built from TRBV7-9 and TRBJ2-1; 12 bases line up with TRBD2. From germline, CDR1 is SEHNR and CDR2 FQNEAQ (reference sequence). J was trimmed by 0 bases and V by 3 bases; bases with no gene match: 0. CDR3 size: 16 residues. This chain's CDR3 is CASSLTSGGSYNEQFF. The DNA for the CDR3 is TGTGCCAGCAGCTTGACTAGCGGGGGCTCCTACAATGAGCAGTTCTTC.